This T cell receptor beta chain was observed in a study of identical twins. Broader study findings: Out-of-frame alpha sequences shared by twins showed excess low generation probability.

The germline V gene has CDR1 SGHRS and CDR2 YFSETQ. CDR3 length equals 15 residues. One entry per CDR3 protein, called by TCRdb with MiXCR from the 5' RACE reads. Of more than 1.5 million distinct CDR3 sequences in the sample, 32% are singletons; the top ten hold roughly 0.3%. This clonotype was seen many times. The antigen remains undetermined. A read error may produce the germline difference seen at one junction end. The origin of this receptor is a newborn girl in good health. The sample taken for sequencing was cord blood. The chain combines TRBV5-1 with TRBJ2-1, with TRBD2 identical over 8 bases. The DNA of the CDR3 is TGTGCCAGCAGTCTCGGACTAGCCTCCTACAATGAGCAGTTCTTC. Its protein product is CASSLGLASYNEQFF.